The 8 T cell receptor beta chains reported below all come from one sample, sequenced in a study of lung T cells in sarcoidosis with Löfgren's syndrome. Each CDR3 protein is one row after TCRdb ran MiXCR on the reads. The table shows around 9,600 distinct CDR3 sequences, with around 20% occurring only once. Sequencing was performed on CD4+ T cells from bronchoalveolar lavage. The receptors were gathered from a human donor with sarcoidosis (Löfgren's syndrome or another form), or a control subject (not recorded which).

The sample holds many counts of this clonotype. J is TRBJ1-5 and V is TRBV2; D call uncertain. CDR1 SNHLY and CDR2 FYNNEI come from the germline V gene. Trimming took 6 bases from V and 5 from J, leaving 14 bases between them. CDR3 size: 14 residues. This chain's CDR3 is CASSRERGYQPQHF. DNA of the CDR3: TGTGCCAGCAGCCGGGAACGGGGATATCAGCCCCAGCATTTT.

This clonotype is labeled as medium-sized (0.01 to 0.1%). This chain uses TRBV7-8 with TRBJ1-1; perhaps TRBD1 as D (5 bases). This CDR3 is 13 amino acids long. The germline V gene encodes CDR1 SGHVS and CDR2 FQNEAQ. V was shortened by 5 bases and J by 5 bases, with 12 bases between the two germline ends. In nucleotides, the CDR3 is TGTGCCAGCAGCAAGAGGAGGGGTACTGAAGCTTTCTTT. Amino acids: CASSKRRGTEAFF.

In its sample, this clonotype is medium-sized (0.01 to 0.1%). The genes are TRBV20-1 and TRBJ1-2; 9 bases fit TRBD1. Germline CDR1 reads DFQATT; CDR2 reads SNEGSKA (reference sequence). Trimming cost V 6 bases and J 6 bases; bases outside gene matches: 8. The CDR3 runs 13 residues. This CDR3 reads CSAQNRGRDGYTF. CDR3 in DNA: TGCAGTGCGCAGAACAGGGGGCGCGATGGCTACACCTTC.

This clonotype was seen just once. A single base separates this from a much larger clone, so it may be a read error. As DNA, the CDR3 is TGCGCCAGCAGTGGGATCAACCTAGCGGGGAAAGAGATCCAGTACTTC. The encoded protein is CASSGINLAGKEIQYF. The gene calls are TRBV6-1 and TRBJ2-5; TRBD2 aligns across 9 bases. This CDR3 has 16 residues. Looked up from germline, CDR1 is MNHNS and CDR2 is SASEGT.

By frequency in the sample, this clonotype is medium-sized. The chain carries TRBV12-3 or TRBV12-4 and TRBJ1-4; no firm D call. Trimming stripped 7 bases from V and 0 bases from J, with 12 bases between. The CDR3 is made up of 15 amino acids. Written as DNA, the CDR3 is TGTGCCAGCACTACGGACCTTCCAACTAATGAAAAACTGTTTTTT. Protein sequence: CASTTDLPTNEKLFF.

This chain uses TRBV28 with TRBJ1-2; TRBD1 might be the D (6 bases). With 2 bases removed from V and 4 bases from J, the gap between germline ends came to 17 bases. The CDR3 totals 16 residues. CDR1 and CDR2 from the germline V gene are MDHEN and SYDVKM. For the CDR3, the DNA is TGTGCCAGCAGTTTAGGGGGGGCAGGGGACCCCTATGGCTACACCTTC. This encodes CASSLGGAGDPYGYTF.

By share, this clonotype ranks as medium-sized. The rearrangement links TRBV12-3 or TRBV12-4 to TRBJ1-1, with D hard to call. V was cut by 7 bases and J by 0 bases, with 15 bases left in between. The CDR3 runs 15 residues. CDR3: CASNRDLGMNTEAFF. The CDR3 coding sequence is TGTGCCAGCAATAGGGATCTGGGGATGAACACTGAAGCTTTCTTT.

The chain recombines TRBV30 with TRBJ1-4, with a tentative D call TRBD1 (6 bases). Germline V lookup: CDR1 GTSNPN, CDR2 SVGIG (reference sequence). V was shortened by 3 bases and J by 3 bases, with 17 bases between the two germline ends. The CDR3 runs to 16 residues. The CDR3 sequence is CAWRARQGSANEKLFF. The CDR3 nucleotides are TGTGCCTGGAGGGCCCGGCAGGGGTCAGCTAATGAAAAACTGTTTTTT.